The rows below give T cell receptor beta chains drawn from one sample of a study of human T cells and chemical hapten exposure. TCRdb re-derived calls from the RACE reads in MiXCR, one entry per CDR3 protein. The repertoire holds more than 65,000 distinct CDR3 sequences, with approximately 8% as singletons. The sample here was whole blood, taken in connection with sensitization to the hapten diphenylcyclopropenone (DPC). These receptors all come from a woman aged 25 to 45 with alopecia areata. Some clones in this sample may be carry-over from other donors' samples. CDR3s include the opening cysteine and the closing phenylalanine or tryptophan. A D gene is named only where the DNA matches it firmly. Size is stated for part of the rows, as once, few or many counts, or as a class when the clone is expanded.

NA	many	TRBJ2-5	TRBV2	CASTEQGWETQYF	TGTGCCAGCACTGAACAGGGTTGGGAGACCCAGTACTTC
NA	NA	TRBJ1-2	TRBV7-2	CASSLVPGSLNYGYTF	TGTGCCAGCAGCTTAGTGCCCGGGTCCCTCAACTATGGCTACACCTTC
TRBD1	many	TRBJ1-5	TRBV10-3	CAISGGGGDQPQHF	TGTGCCATCAGTGGCGGAGGGGGCGATCAGCCCCAGCATTTT
NA	few	TRBJ1-1	TRBV6-5	CATPLGLTNTEAFF	TGTGCCACCCCTCTGGGCCTGACGAACACTGAAGCTTTCTTT
NA	many	TRBJ1-1	TRBV29-1	CSVVDSLNTEAFF	TGCAGCGTTGTGGACAGTTTGAACACTGAAGCTTTCTTT
TRBD1	NA	TRBJ1-1	TRBV9	CASSSSGTGIMNTEAFF	TGTGCCAGCAGCTCATCCGGGACAGGGATCATGAACACTGAAGCTTTCTTT
NA	many	TRBJ2-1	TRBV24-1	CATSDPNSRNEQFF	TGTGCCACCAGTGACCCCAATTCGAGGAATGAGCAGTTCTTC
TRBD2	many	TRBJ2-1	TRBV2	CASSELGGDEQFF	TGTGCCAGCAGTGAATTGGGGGGGGATGAGCAGTTCTTC
NA	few	TRBJ1-1	TRBV20-1	CSASINTEAFF	TGCAGTGCTAGTATTAACACTGAAGCTTTCTTT
NA	NA	TRBJ1-1	TRBV6-6	CASRRMINRDINTEAFF	TGTGCCAGCAGACGGATGATAAACCGGGACATAAACACTGAAGCTTTCTTT
TRBD1	few	TRBJ2-7	TRBV29-1	CSVESGTAEQYF	TGCAGCGTTGAATCCGGGACAGCAGAGCAGTACTTC
TRBD1	few	TRBJ2-7	TRBV5-4	CASSFQTGVNEQYF	TGTGCCAGCAGCTTCCAGACAGGGGTGAACGAGCAGTACTTC
NA	many	TRBJ1-1	TRBV11-3	CASSRTEGTEAFF	TGTGCCAGCAGCAGGACGGAGGGCACTGAAGCTTTCTTT
TRBD1	many	TRBJ2-3	TRBV20-1	CSVRTGGTDTQYF	TGCAGTGTTCGGACAGGGGGCACAGATACGCAGTATTTT
NA	few	TRBJ2-7	TRBV18	CASSPQDTTSYEQYF	TGTGCCAGCTCACCGCAGGACACCACCTCCTACGAGCAGTACTTC
TRBD1	many	TRBJ2-3	TRBV5-4	CASSRTGLTDTQYF	TGTGCCAGCAGTCGGACAGGGCTCACAGATACGCAGTATTTT
NA	NA	TRBJ2-5	TRBV12-3/TRBV12-4	CASSSRVEETQYF	TGTGCCAGCAGTTCCCGAGTAGAAGAGACCCAGTACTTC
TRBD1	NA	TRBJ2-7	TRBV29-1	CSVASQGSITDEQYF	TGCAGCGTCGCCTCACAGGGGTCCATAACCGACGAGCAGTACTTC
TRBD1	NA	TRBJ1-5	TRBV18	CASSPGQGGQNQPQHF	TGTGCCAGCTCACCGGGACAGGGGGGCCAAAATCAGCCCCAGCATTTT
NA	NA	TRBJ1-2	TRBV19	CASSILPPRRANYGYTF	TGTGCCAGTAGTATCCTACCACCTAGGAGAGCTAACTATGGCTACACCTTC
TRBD1	many	TRBJ1-2	TRBV20-1	CSAPTGYDYGYTF	TGCAGTGCGCCGACAGGGTATGACTATGGCTACACCTTC
TRBD1	many	TRBJ2-3	TRBV11-2	CASSLGTGVTDTQYF	TGTGCCAGCAGCTTGGGGACAGGGGTGACAGATACGCAGTATTTT